This TCR beta chain derives from a study of blood T cell repertoires in COVID-19. Background on the study: Acute-phase and convalescent COVID-19 samples originated in the United States, Italy and Spain. T cells, B-cell-depleted T cells, or PBMCs supplied cDNA or gDNA.

Per the original data handling: By means of reference gene primer amplification, nucleated cell counts were estimated. Here immunoSEQ multiplex PCR was the method, and the copy in TCRdb shows in-frame clones only, minus some. V and J calls and clone size are copied from that table; D and trimming were computed from the DNA. The data contain about 100,000 clones, around nine tenths of them seen just once; the ten biggest clones take up around 6%. The germline V gene has CDR1 SNHLY and CDR2 FYNNEI. V gave up 6 bases and J gave up 3 bases; unmatched junction bases: 10. The CDR3 totals 15 residues. Sequencing used peripheral blood. The V call is TRBV2, the J call TRBJ1-2; 7 bases are a match to TRBD1. The receptor was derived from a human donor in a cohort sampled during active COVID-19. The CDR3 DNA is TGTGCCAGCAGGGGTTTACAGGGGCCGTACTATGGCTACACCTTC. Translated: CASRGLQGPYYGYTF. Looking up the rest from reference TRBV2 and TRBJ1-2 gives the full variable domain: EPEVTQTPSHQVTQMGQEVILRCVPISNHLYFYWYRQILGQKVEFLVSFYNNEISEKSEIFDDQFSVERPDGSNFTLKIRSTKLEDSAMYFCASRGLQGPYYGYTFGSGTRLTVV.